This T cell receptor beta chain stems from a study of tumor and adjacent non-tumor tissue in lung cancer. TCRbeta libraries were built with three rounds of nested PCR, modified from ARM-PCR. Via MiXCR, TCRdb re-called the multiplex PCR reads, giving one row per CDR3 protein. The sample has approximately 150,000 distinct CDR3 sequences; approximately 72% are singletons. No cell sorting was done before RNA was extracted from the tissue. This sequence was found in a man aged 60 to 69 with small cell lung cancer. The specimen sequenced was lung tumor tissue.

The CDR3 region is CAKSLYTEAFF. The CDR3 nucleotides are TGTGCCAAGAGTCTGTACACTGAAGCTTTCTTT. The chain has TRBV11-2 and TRBJ1-1; no reliable D call. Trimming stripped 10 bases from V and 3 bases from J, with 9 bases between. Germline CDR1 SGHAT, CDR2 FQNNGV. This CDR3 region has 11 residues. Complete variable domain (other parts from reference TRBV11-2 and TRBJ1-1): EAGVAQSPRYKIIEKRQSVAFWCNPISGHATLYWYQQILGQGPKLLIQFQNNGVVDDSQLPKDRFSAERLKGVDSTLKIQPAKLEDSAVYLCAKSLYTEAFFGQGTRLTVV.